The 28 T cell receptor beta chains below come from one sample, sequenced in a study of T cell repertoires in cytomegalovirus infection. TCRdb reanalysed the reads using MiXCR and keeps one entry per CDR3 protein. The repertoire holds 510,000 or so distinct CDR3 sequences, with about 30% as singletons. Sample: PBMCs. These receptor sequences come from a human donor in good health (CMV status not recorded). Some clones in this sample may be carry-over from other donors' samples.

The chain employs TRBV5-5 and TRBJ1-4; TRBD1 might be the D (5 bases). Trimming pared 3 bases from V and 5 bases from J, leaving 17 bases between. This CDR3 is 16 amino acids long. Per germline, CDR1 SGHKS and CDR2 YYEKEE (reference sequence). CDR3 sequence (DNA): TGTGCCAGCAGCTCCTGGGCAGGGACTCTCAATGAAAAACTGTTTTTT. Translation: CASSSWAGTLNEKLFF. Combining the CDR3 with reference TRBV5-5 and TRBJ1-4 gives the whole variable domain DAGVTQSPTHLIKTRGQQVTLRCSPISGHKSVSWYQQVLGQGPQFIFQYYEKEERGRGNFPDRFSARQFPNYSSELNVNALLLGDSALYLCASSSWAGTLNEKLFFGSGTQLSVL.

The chain recombines TRBV14 with TRBJ2-1; D may be TRBD1 (8 bases). Germline CDR1 is SGHDN and CDR2 is FVKESK. The CDR3 covers 16 residues. V gave up 4 bases and J gave up 4 bases, with 17 bases separating them. CDR3 in DNA: TGTGCCAGCAGCCGGGAACAGGGGGGGTATTACAATGAGCAGTTCTTC. It specifies CASSREQGGYYNEQFF.

The chain carries TRBV20-1 and TRBJ1-4; 10 nucleotides agree with TRBD1. V shed 0 bases, J shed 7 bases, and the junction held 8 bases outside the gene matches. CDR3 length: 16 residues. The germline V gene encodes CDR1 DFQATT and CDR2 SNEGSKA (reference sequence). CDR3 region: CSARDGWTGGGEKLFF. The CDR3 region has the DNA TGCAGTGCTAGAGATGGATGGACAGGGGGAGGTGAAAAACTGTTTTTT.

This clonotype has ten or more counts. This chain connects TRBV7-2 to TRBJ2-7; TRBD2 matches at 10 bases. The CDR3 extends over 16 amino acids. The V gene end was trimmed by 2 bases and the J gene end by 0 bases; junction bases not matched to a gene: 4. Germline CDR1 and CDR2: SGHTA and FQGNSA. In DNA, the CDR3 is TGTGCCAGCAGCTTACCCGGACTAGCGGTCTCCTACGAGCAGTACTTC. This encodes CASSLPGLAVSYEQYF. Full variable domain (outside the CDR3, taken from reference TRBV7-2 and TRBJ2-7): GAGVSQSPSNKVTEKGKDVELRCDPISGHTALYWYRQSLGQGLEFLIYFQGNSAPDKSGLPSDRFSAERTGGSVSTLTIQRTQQEDSAVYLCASSLPGLAVSYEQYFGPGTRLTVT.

This clonotype was picked up many times. V is TRBV7-6 and J is TRBJ1-1; D call uncertain. V was cut by 0 bases and J by 0 bases, with 14 bases left in between. The CDR3 contains 17 residues. Germline assignment: CDR1 SGHVS and CDR2 FNYEAQ. Written as DNA, the CDR3 is TGTGCCAGCAGCTTAGCGGCGACGGAAGGCTTGAACACTGAAGCTTTCTTT. Translated: CASSLAATEGLNTEAFF. The full variable domain, completed using reference TRBV7-6 and TRBJ1-1, is GAGVSQSPRYKVTKRGQDVALRCDPISGHVSLYWYRQALGQGPEFLTYFNYEAQQDKSGLPNDRFSAERPEGSISTLTIQRTEQRDSAMYRCASSLAATEGLNTEAFFGQGTRLTVV.

The V and J genes are TRBV7-2 and TRBJ2-1, with D perhaps being TRBD1 or TRBD2 (6 bases each). Germline assignment: CDR1 SGHTA and CDR2 FQGNSA. CDR3 size: 15 residues. The V end lost 5 bases, the J end lost 0 bases, and 11 bases lay between the germline ends. The CDR3 loop is CASSPQGGSYNEQFF. The CDR3 DNA sequence: TGTGCCAGCAGCCCACAGGGAGGCTCCTACAATGAGCAGTTCTTC.

The chain carries TRBV7-9 and TRBJ2-1, with TRBD2 matching 8 bases. Germline CDR1 and CDR2: SEHNR and FQNEAQ (reference sequence). This CDR3 comprises 15 residues. V dropped 5 bases and J dropped 6; count of bases not matched to a gene: 9. The CDR3 DNA reads TGTGCCAGCAGCCCGGCGGGGGGAATGATCAATGAGCAGTTCTTC. This gives the protein CASSPAGGMINEQFF.

The V call is TRBV18, the J call TRBJ1-1; TRBD1 agrees at 9 bases. The ends lost 1 base at V and 2 bases at J; junction bases unmatched: 5. Germline-derived CDR1 and CDR2 are KGHSH and LQKENI. The CDR3 runs to 16 residues. CDR3 bases: TGTGCCAGCTCACCACGGACAGGGGATTTAAACACTGAAGCTTTCTTT. Translating it yields CASSPRTGDLNTEAFF.

This clonotype showed up just a few times. The V call is TRBV6-5, the J call TRBJ2-3; the match to TRBD1 covers 8 bases. This CDR3 is 16 amino acids long. After removal of 0 bases from V and 2 bases from J, the junction contained 4 bases not matched to a gene. Germline CDR1 is MNHEY and CDR2 is SVGAGI. CDR3 sequence reads: CASSYSGTGLTDTQYF. The CDR3 DNA reads TGTGCCAGCAGTTACTCAGGGACAGGCCTCACAGATACGCAGTATTTT.

The rearrangement uses TRBV29-1 and TRBJ2-3, with D perhaps TRBD2 (6 bases). Trimming cost V 5 bases and J 0 bases, with 15 bases left between them. The germline CDR1 and CDR2 sequences are SQVTM and ANQGSEA. This CDR3 contains 15 residues. In nucleotides, the CDR3 is TGCAGCGTTAATTTAGCGGAATCTAGCACAGATACGCAGTATTTT. Encoded protein: CSVNLAESSTDTQYF.

There are a few counts of this clonotype. V usage is TRBV19 and J usage is TRBJ1-5; D is perhaps TRBD1 (5 bases). The CDR3 runs 17 residues. Germline V gives CDR1 LNHDA, CDR2 SQIVND (reference sequence). V was trimmed by 5 bases and J by 0 bases, leaving 17 bases between them. CDR3 protein: CASSAGPLIYSNQPQHF. CDR3 DNA sequence: TGTGCCAGTAGTGCGGGGCCGCTAATTTATAGCAATCAGCCCCAGCATTTT.

This clonotype was counted a few times. The chain uses TRBV30 and TRBJ1-1; no definite D call. Germline V gives CDR1 GTSNPN, CDR2 SVGIG (reference sequence). Trimming took off 1 base at V and 3 bases at J, with 9 bases between the two ends. The CDR3 has 13 residues. The CDR3 nucleotides read TGTGCCTGGAGTGGGGAAGCGGACACTGAAGCTTTCTTT. Its translation: CAWSGEADTEAFF.

This clonotype was seen a few times. The rearrangement uses TRBV9 and TRBJ1-2; the match to TRBD1 covers 9 bases. Per germline, CDR1 SGDLS and CDR2 YYNGEE. CDR3 length equals 14 residues. Trimming cost V 3 bases and J 2 bases; bases outside gene matches: 2. The CDR3 sequence: CASSATGGNYGYTF. The CDR3 region has the DNA TGTGCCAGCAGCGCGACAGGGGGAAACTATGGCTACACCTTC.

A word on this clonotype: A much bigger clone sits one base away, suggesting this may be a read error. V and J are TRBV7-2 and TRBJ1-2, with TRBD1 matching 8 bases. The V gene end was trimmed by 3 bases and the J gene end by 5 bases; junction bases not matched to a gene: 2. Germline V gives CDR1 SGHTA, CDR2 FQGNSA. The CDR3 runs 13 residues. In DNA form, the CDR3 reads TGTGCCAGCAGCTTTTACAGGGGGTATGGCTACACCTTC. It translates to CASSFYRGYGYTF.

This clonotype was detected a few times. The V and J genes are TRBV20-1 and TRBJ2-1; 12 bases are shared with TRBD2. Trimming removed 0 bases from V and 0 bases from J; junction bases left unmatched: 3. Germline CDR1 reads DFQATT; CDR2 reads SNEGSKA (reference sequence). The CDR3 consists of 17 residues. CDR3 amino acids: CSARDSSGRVSYNEQFF. The DNA for the CDR3 is TGCAGTGCTAGAGATTCTAGCGGGAGGGTCTCCTACAATGAGCAGTTCTTC.

This clonotype has a count of ten or more. The J gene is TRBJ2-3, the V gene TRBV7-8, with D unresolved. The CDR3 consists of 14 residues. In germline, CDR1 is SGHVS, CDR2 FQNEAQ. The V gene lost 2 bases and the J gene lost 0 bases, with 6 bases spanning the gap. DNA of the CDR3: TGTGCCAGCAGCTTAATACAGAGCACAGATACGCAGTATTTT. Translating gives CASSLIQSTDTQYF.

The chain couples TRBV10-3 to TRBJ2-3; 13 nucleotides line up with TRBD2. The V segment lost 6 bases and the J segment 2 bases; nucleotides outside the gene matches: 5. Germline-derived CDR1 and CDR2 are ENHRY and SYGVKD. The CDR3 runs to 16 residues. The CDR3 region is CAISGLAGEPTDTQYF. The CDR3 region has the DNA TGTGCCATCAGCGGACTAGCGGGAGAACCCACAGATACGCAGTATTTT.

The sample holds a few counts of this clonotype. The rearrangement joins TRBV6-4 to TRBJ2-1, with 9 bases that match TRBD2. The V and J ends lost 0 bases and 4 bases, in that order; junction bases with no gene match: 4. CDR1 and CDR2 from the germline V gene are MRHNA and SNTAGT. This CDR3 region has 16 residues. The CDR3 DNA follows: TGTGCCAGCAGTGACTCAAGGCTAGCGGGGTACAATGAGCAGTTCTTC. It specifies CASSDSRLAGYNEQFF.

This clonotype came up once. The CDR3 region has the DNA TGCAGTGCTAGGCCGAGATGGGGTCTAATGGAGATGGTCGGCGAGCAGTACTTC. As protein: CSARPRWGLMEMVGEQYF. The rearrangement links TRBV20-1 to TRBJ2-7; D is ambiguous. Germline V gene data show CDR1 as DFQATT and CDR2 as SNEGSKA (reference sequence). V lost 3 bases, J lost 6 bases, and 30 bases lay in between. The CDR3 covers 18 residues.

This clonotype was picked up a small number of times. This chain joins TRBV12-3 or TRBV12-4 and TRBJ2-5; 12 bases are a match to TRBD2. This CDR3 is 21 amino acids long. The junction had 21 bases not matched to a gene; V was cut back by 7 bases and J by 0 bases. The CDR3 sequence: CASTPLTYPASGRAYQETQYF. The CDR3 bases are TGTGCCAGCACACCTCTAACCTATCCGGCTAGCGGGAGGGCGTACCAAGAGACCCAGTACTTC.

This chain uses TRBV20-1 with TRBJ2-7, with 9 nucleotides matching TRBD2. The junction had 4 bases not matched to a gene; V was cut back by 0 bases and J by 4 bases. Germline values: CDR1 DFQATT, CDR2 SNEGSKA (reference sequence). The CDR3 is made up of 14 amino acids. CDR3 nucleotides: TGCAGTGCTAGAGATAGCGGGAGCGGTTACGAGCAGTACTTC. Amino acid sequence: CSARDSGSGYEQYF.

The table lists this clonotype with a count of one. V and J are TRBV20-1 and TRBJ2-4; D may be TRBD1 or TRBD2 (5 bases each). Between the trimmed V and J ends, which lost 5 bases and 0 bases, there was a span of 8 bases. Per the germline V gene, CDR1 is DFQATT and CDR2 is SNEGSKA (reference sequence). This CDR3 has 13 residues. CDR3 protein: CSAPGTAKNIQYF. CDR3 in DNA: TGCAGTGCTCCCGGGACAGCCAAAAACATTCAGTACTTC.

The chain is built from TRBV2 and TRBJ1-2; D is possibly TRBD1 (5 bases). This CDR3 has 13 residues. The V and J ends lost 5 bases and 6 bases respectively, with 13 bases between them. CDR1 and CDR2 from the germline V gene are SNHLY and FYNNEI. The CDR3 nucleotides read TGTGCCAGCAGTCTGAGGGGCATTCATGGCTACACCTTC. This sequence encodes CASSLRGIHGYTF.

The chain uses TRBV11-2 and TRBJ2-5; either TRBD1 or TRBD2 may supply D (6 bases each). Germline CDR1 SGHAT, CDR2 FQNNGV. V lost 3 bases, J lost 7 bases, and 15 bases lay in between. This CDR3 spans 14 amino acids. The CDR3 sequence is CASSFTGAGGTQYF. The CDR3 region has the DNA TGTGCCAGCAGCTTCACGGGGGCCGGCGGGACCCAGTACTTC.

The rearrangement uses TRBV10-3 and TRBJ1-5; TRBD1 matches 9 bases. The junction had 2 bases not matched to a gene; V was cut back by 0 bases and J by 5 bases. The V gene's germline CDR1 is ENHRY and CDR2 SYGVKD. The CDR3 has 15 residues. DNA of the CDR3: TGTGCCATCAGTGAGTCTTGGACAGGGGATCAGCCCCAGCATTTT. Translation gives CAISESWTGDQPQHF.

This clonotype was seen many times. V usage is TRBV7-2 and J usage is TRBJ2-1; 9 positions match TRBD2. Germline values: CDR1 SGHTA, CDR2 FQGNSA. Trimming at V came to 1 base and at J to 7 bases, leaving 14 bases not matched to a gene. This CDR3 comprises 18 residues. The CDR3 reads CASSLVGSSGIKSNEQFF. The CDR3 DNA reads as TGTGCCAGCAGCTTAGTAGGGTCTAGCGGGATTAAGTCGAATGAGCAGTTCTTC.

This clonotype was seen at least ten times. The chain joins TRBV7-2 to TRBJ2-7, with D possibly being TRBD1 (5 bases). CDR3 length: 16 amino acids. Germline-derived CDR1 and CDR2 are SGHTA and FQGNSA. Deletions cut 2 bases from V and 4 bases from J, with 18 bases between. This CDR3 reads CASSLLSEAGLYEQYF. CDR3 DNA: TGTGCCAGCAGCTTATTATCTGAGGCAGGGTTGTACGAGCAGTACTTC.

The V gene is TRBV28, the J gene TRBJ2-1; 10 bases fit TRBD2. Unmatched junction bases numbered 9, after V lost 4 bases and J lost 9 bases. This CDR3 region has 15 residues. Germline loops: CDR1 MDHEN, CDR2 SYDVKM. CDR3: CASSSLSGRAAEQFF. Here the CDR3 DNA reads TGTGCCAGCAGTTCCCTGAGCGGGAGGGCCGCTGAGCAGTTCTTC.